Listed here are 24 T cell receptor beta chains from one sample, sequenced in a study of identical twins' blood T cells (dated by TCRdb to about 2013). The receptor library was made with 5' RACE. Sequenced using an Illumina Genome Analyzer IIx. In-frame beta chains were kept once TCRdb had trimmed the public reads at Q25 with fastp and called clones with MiXCR. Each entry is one CDR3 protein sequence, shown with its most common DNA and genes. This sample has around 380,000 distinct CDR3 sequences in its table, and more than 25% of those were observed once. The ten largest make up more than 5.5% of the sample. The sample consisted of PBMCs. Receptors were obtained from a woman between 18 and 50 years old in good health.

The chain uses TRBV20-1 and TRBJ1-2; 7 bases line up with TRBD1. This CDR3 contains 13 residues. The germline V gene encodes CDR1 DFQATT and CDR2 SNEGSKA (reference sequence). The J segment lost 6 bases and the V segment lost 5 bases, leaving 9 bases of the junction unmatched. The CDR3 protein is CSAWDRNYDGYTF. The CDR3 DNA is TGCAGTGCTTGGGACAGAAACTATGATGGCTACACCTTC.

This clonotype was counted only a few times. The genes are TRBV7-9 and TRBJ1-3; 7 nucleotides align to TRBD1. Germline CDR1 reads SEHNR; CDR2 reads FQNEAQ (reference sequence). The CDR3 runs to 13 residues. J was trimmed by 8 bases and V by 8 bases; bases with no gene match: 9. CDR3: CASGTAMSYTIYF. CDR3 DNA: TGTGCCAGCGGGACAGCGATGAGTTACACCATATATTTT.

On this clonotype: Germline and junction disagree at one end, which may indicate a read error. The chain couples TRBV11-2 to TRBJ1-1; 7 bases map to TRBD1. The CDR3 has 13 residues. Germline lookup yields CDR1 SGHAT and CDR2 FQNNGV. The CDR3 DNA is TGTGCCGGCAGCTTAGGACAGGCCGCTGAAGCTTTCTTT. It yields the protein CAGSLGQAAEAFF.

This sequence joins TRBV19 and TRBJ1-4; D unresolved. CDR3 length: 13 amino acids. From germline, CDR1 is LNHDA and CDR2 SQIVND (reference sequence). V lost 9 bases to trimming and J lost 6 bases, with 14 bases between them. Written as DNA, the CDR3 is TGTGCCAGCTCCCTGGGTTTCGATGAAAAACTGTTTTTT. It yields the protein CASSLGFDEKLFF.

A few counts support this clonotype. V gene TRBV10-3 combines with J gene TRBJ2-7; the match to TRBD1 covers 10 bases. Germline V gene sequence: CDR1 ENHRY, CDR2 SYGVKD. Germline trimming cut 6 bases from V and 2 bases from J; bases unmatched to any gene: 4. The CDR3 extends over 14 amino acids. CDR3 region: CAISRQGAAYEQYF. For the CDR3, the DNA is TGTGCCATCAGCAGACAGGGGGCCGCCTACGAGCAGTACTTC.

The chain combines TRBV5-1 with TRBJ2-3; D is uncertain. Germline lookup yields CDR1 SGHRS and CDR2 YFSETQ. There are 14 residues in the CDR3. V lost 4 bases, J lost 1 base, and 10 bases lay in between. CDR3 sequence (DNA): TGCGCCAGCAGCCCCCTCGGGCGCACAGATACGCAGTATTTT. Encoded protein: CASSPLGRTDTQYF.

The CDR3, as DNA: TGTGCCAGCAGTGCCGGGACTTTTAACACCGGGGAGCTGTTTTTT. Residues: CASSAGTFNTGELFF. The chain has TRBV27 and TRBJ2-2; possible D gene TRBD2, 6 bases. V was trimmed by 5 bases and J by 2 bases, leaving 12 bases between them. CDR3 length: 15 amino acids. The germline gives CDR1 MNHEY, CDR2 SMNVEV (reference sequence).

In its sample, this clonotype was seen once. V is TRBV5-1 and J is TRBJ2-7; 7 bases agree with TRBD2. V was clipped by 4 bases and J by 1 base; unmatched bases: 2. This CDR3 has 13 amino acids. Germline loops: CDR1 SGHRS, CDR2 YFSETQ. CDR3: CASSRDYSYEQYF. CDR3 nucleotides: TGCGCCAGCAGCCGGGACTATTCCTACGAGCAGTACTTC.

This clonotype was detected only a few times. The V and J genes are TRBV2 and TRBJ1-5; D is possibly TRBD1 (6 bases). The germline V and J ends were trimmed by 8 bases and 11 bases, with 22 bases remaining between them. The CDR3 spans 14 residues. The germline CDR1 and CDR2 sequences are SNHLY and FYNNEI. In nucleotides, the CDR3 is TGTGCCAGCGGAAGGGGGAGTGGAGGATCGGCCCAGCATTTT. Translating gives CASGRGSGGSAQHF.

In the case of this clonotype: This clone may be a read error of a much larger clone one base away. The genes are TRBV20-1 and TRBJ1-5; weak D call: TRBD1 (5 bases). Looked up from germline, CDR1 is DFQATT and CDR2 is SNEGSKA (reference sequence). The CDR3 sequence is 14 residues long. V was pared by 0 bases and J by 8 bases, with 14 bases between. CDR3 in amino acids: CSARDGQGTKPQHF. The DNA for the CDR3 is TGCAGTGCTAGAGATGGTCAAGGGACCAAGCCCCAGCATTTT.

This clonotype appeared many times. This rearrangement joins TRBV20-1 to TRBJ2-3; no definite D call. Germline-derived CDR1 and CDR2 are DFQATT and SNEGSKA (reference sequence). The V gene lost 3 bases and the J gene lost 4 bases, with 14 bases spanning the gap. There are 14 residues in the CDR3. In nucleotides, the CDR3 is TGCAGTGCTAGGACGCCGGTAGCCCCAGATACGCAGTATTTT. This sequence encodes CSARTPVAPDTQYF.

J is TRBJ2-3 and V is TRBV5-4; no reliable D call. V gave up 4 bases and J gave up 0 bases, with 9 bases separating them. Germline lookup yields CDR1 SGHNT and CDR2 YYREEE (reference sequence). The CDR3 loop spans 14 amino acids. CDR3 bases: TGTGCCAGCAGCCCGCAACATAGCACAGATACGCAGTATTTT. This codes for CASSPQHSTDTQYF.

The chain links TRBV6-2 or TRBV6-3 to TRBJ2-1, with D uncertain. Trimming took off 5 bases at V and 12 bases at J, with 20 bases between the two ends. Germline V gives CDR1 MNHEY, CDR2 SVGEGT. The CDR3 extends over 14 amino acids. The CDR3 reads CASSDRGSSRGQFF. CDR3 sequence (DNA): TGTGCCAGCAGTGACCGTGGTAGCTCCAGAGGGCAGTTCTTC.

In this sample, this clonotype turned up many times. The J gene is TRBJ1-1, the V gene TRBV29-1, with D hard to call. The length of the CDR3 is 12 residues. V was clipped by 4 bases and J by 1 base, with 7 bases between them. Germline CDR1 and CDR2: SQVTM and ANQGSEA. The CDR3 region is CSVGNWNTEAFF. Here the CDR3 DNA reads TGCAGCGTTGGGAACTGGAACACTGAAGCTTTCTTT.

This clonotype was picked up a small number of times. V usage is TRBV12-3 or TRBV12-4 and J usage is TRBJ2-5; D possibly corresponds to TRBD2 (6 bases). This CDR3 region has 12 residues. Trimming took off 5 bases at V and 2 bases at J, with 6 bases between the two ends. The DNA for the CDR3 is TGTGCCAGCAGTCGGGGGCAAGAGACCCAGTACTTC. Its translation: CASSRGQETQYF.

This clonotype was recorded a few times. The J gene is TRBJ1-1, the V gene TRBV20-1; 8 bases match TRBD1. Per the germline V gene, CDR1 is DFQATT and CDR2 is SNEGSKA (reference sequence). With V trimmed by 3 bases and J by 10 bases, 16 bases remained unmatched. This CDR3 has 15 residues. The CDR3 DNA follows: TGCAGTGCTAGTCCTCGCGGACAGGGTTTTAATGGAGCTTTCTTT. Translation: CSASPRGQGFNGAFF.

The rearrangement uses TRBV27 and TRBJ2-7; D gene uncertain. V was trimmed by 4 bases and J by 7 bases, leaving 17 bases between them. CDR1 and CDR2 from the germline V gene are MNHEY and SMNVEV (reference sequence). The CDR3 is 14 residues long. The CDR3 region has the DNA TGTGCCAGCAGTTCCCCGACTCGTTTTCGGGAGCAGTACTTC. This encodes CASSSPTRFREQYF.

V is TRBV10-3 and J is TRBJ2-2; 8 nucleotides agree with TRBD1. The CDR3 extends over 12 amino acids. Trimming took 6 bases from V and 6 from J; bases not matched to a gene: 0. The germline V gene encodes CDR1 ENHRY and CDR2 SYGVKD. This CDR3 reads CAIRGQAGELFF. CDR3 nucleotide sequence: TGTGCCATCAGGGGACAGGCCGGGGAGCTGTTTTTT.

In its sample, this clonotype was seen many times. V usage is TRBV4-3 and J usage is TRBJ2-3, with 10 positions matching TRBD2. In germline, CDR1 is LGHNA, CDR2 YSLEER. V trimming: 0 bases; J trimming: 4 bases; junction bases outside the gene matches: 7. The CDR3 is 17 residues long. Here the CDR3 DNA reads TGCGCCAGCAGCCAAGATAGAGGTCTAGCGGGAGCAGATACGCAGTATTTT. It translates to CASSQDRGLAGADTQYF.

This clonotype was found a few times. This sequence joins TRBV7-9 and TRBJ2-3; D is unresolved. The CDR3 length is 16 residues. The V end was cut by 5 bases, the J end by 2 bases, with 17 bases between. Per the germline V gene, CDR1 is SEHNR and CDR2 is FQNEAQ (reference sequence). Here the CDR3 reads CASSPIGPTNTDTQYF. DNA of the CDR3: TGTGCCAGCAGCCCGATCGGACCGACGAACACAGATACGCAGTATTTT.

The V and J genes are TRBV13 and TRBJ2-5; 7 bases fit TRBD2. V shed 1 base and J 2 bases; nucleotides not matched to a gene: 4. Looked up from germline, CDR1 is PRHDT and CDR2 is FYEKMQ (reference sequence). CDR3 length: 15 amino acids. The CDR3 nucleotides read TGTGCCAGCAGCTTAGTTGAGGGAGGGCAAGAGACCCAGTACTTC. It codes for CASSLVEGGQETQYF.

The chain has TRBV20-1 and TRBJ2-2; 7 bases are shared with TRBD2. The trim removed 3 bases at V and 5 bases at J, leaving 6 bases unmatched. There are 14 residues in the CDR3. The germline V gene has CDR1 DFQATT and CDR2 SNEGSKA (reference sequence). The CDR3 region is CSASSGRVTGELFF. CDR3 in DNA: TGCAGTGCTAGTTCAGGGAGGGTAACCGGGGAGCTGTTTTTT.

This clonotype was detected ten times or more. The chain is built from TRBV6-2 or TRBV6-3 and TRBJ1-5, with 10 bases aligning to TRBD1. With 7 bases clipped from V and 6 bases from J, the junction kept 3 bases outside the gene matches. Germline V gene data show CDR1 as MNHEY and CDR2 as SVGEGT. This CDR3 contains 13 residues. The CDR3, as DNA: TGTGCCAGCACATGGACAGGGGGTCAGCCCCAGCATTTT. Amino acid sequence: CASTWTGGQPQHF.

The V and J genes are TRBV12-3 or TRBV12-4 and TRBJ1-2; D is unclear. CDR3 length equals 14 residues. V lost 5 bases and J 5 bases, leaving 15 bases between the germline ends. In DNA, the CDR3 is TGTGCCAGCAGTCTCCAAACGGTCGATTATGGCTACACCTTC. Translated, it gives CASSLQTVDYGYTF.